The 17 T cell receptor beta chains presented below share a single source sample, sequenced in a study of cytomegalovirus exposure and HLA in healthy donors. The study ran its PCR with 60 Vbeta and 13 Jbeta primers. Only in-frame clones appear in the TCRdb table, and some are missing; sequencing was by immunoSEQ multiplex PCR. Found here are 110,000 or so clones, more than 60% of them singletons; the top ten hold approximately 2%. Source material: PBMCs. The receptors here all came from a man under 40 in good health and CMV-seronegative.

This clone was seen more than once but under ten times. V and J are TRBV6-5 and TRBJ1-1, with unresolved D. The ends were cut back, 8 bases at V and 5 bases at J, with 12 bases in the middle. CDR3 length: 12 amino acids. CDR1 MNHEY and CDR2 SVGAGI come from the germline V gene. The CDR3 DNA sequence: TGTGCCAGCGGCGGGAGGTTGACTGAAGCTTTCTTT. Its protein is CASGGRLTEAFF.

The chain combines TRBV6-5 with TRBJ2-7; a weak D match, TRBD2 (6 bases). The V and J ends lost 1 base and 2 bases respectively, with 6 bases between them. Germline V gene lookup returns CDR1 MNHEY and CDR2 SVGAGI. The CDR3 is 13 amino acids. CDR3 protein: CASSYWGAYEQYF. In nucleotides, the CDR3 is TGTGCCAGCAGTTACTGGGGGGCCTACGAGCAGTACTTC.

The V and J genes are TRBV6-6 and TRBJ2-5, with D possibly matching TRBD1 (6 bases). The CDR3 is made up of 12 amino acids. V was clipped by 6 bases and J by 7 bases, with 12 bases between them. Germline CDR1 and CDR2: MNHNY and SVGAGI (reference sequence). The CDR3 loop reads CASSTETGTQYF. The CDR3 region has the DNA TGTGCCAGCAGCACGGAGACAGGGACCCAGTACTTC.

This clone was seen once. The V gene is TRBV30, the J gene TRBJ1-4; perhaps TRBD1 as D (6 bases). Germline CDR1 GTSNPN, CDR2 SVGIG (reference sequence). The CDR3 totals 17 residues. V lost 1 base, J lost 4 bases, and 19 bases lay in between. This CDR3 is CAWSAGLLGGVNEKLFF. In nucleotides, the CDR3 is TGTGCCTGGAGTGCCGGTCTCTTAGGGGGGGTTAATGAAAAACTGTTTTTT.

This chain joins TRBV4-2 and TRBJ2-3; TRBD2 matches at 11 bases. The CDR3 has 17 residues. V dropped 1 base and J dropped 1; count of bases not matched to a gene: 4. Germline CDR1 and CDR2: LGHNA and YNFKEQ. CDR3 nucleotide sequence: TGTGCCAGCAGCCAAGCCTGGACTAGCGGGCGCACAGATACGCAGTATTTT. Translation: CASSQAWTSGRTDTQYF.

V is TRBV5-8 and J is TRBJ2-7, with D tentatively TRBD1 (6 bases). Deletions cut 2 bases from V and 6 bases from J, with 18 bases between. The CDR3 loop spans 15 amino acids. Germline V gives CDR1 SGHTS, CDR2 YDEGEE. This chain's CDR3 is CASSLPGHQGAEQYF. The CDR3 DNA reads TGTGCCAGCAGCTTACCGGGACACCAGGGAGCCGAGCAGTACTTC.

Written as DNA, the CDR3 is TGCAGCGTTGAACCGGGACAGGGGGCCACTGAAGCTTTCTTT. Translated, it gives CSVEPGQGATEAFF. The chain is built from TRBV29-1 and TRBJ1-1; TRBD1 aligns across 12 bases. With V trimmed by 2 bases and J by 4 bases, 2 bases remained unmatched. CDR3 length equals 14 residues. CDR1 is SQVTM and CDR2 is ANQGSEA in the germline V gene.

The chain employs TRBV10-3 and TRBJ2-5; D may be TRBD2 (5 bases). Trimming cost V 0 bases and J 5 bases, with 13 bases left between them. The CDR3 spans 15 residues. Germline V gene data show CDR1 as ENHRY and CDR2 as SYGVKD. As DNA, the CDR3 is TGTGCCATCAGTGAGTCTGGAGGCAGCTGGGAGACCCAGTACTTC. Its translation: CAISESGGSWETQYF.

The chain has TRBV27 and TRBJ1-5; perhaps TRBD1 as D (5 bases). The CDR3 has 17 residues. Trimming removed 4 bases at V and 4 bases at J, with 20 bases between. Germline V CDR1 and CDR2: MNHEY, SMNVEV (reference sequence). This chain's CDR3 is CASSSIGSGVSNQPQHF. Here the CDR3 DNA reads TGTGCCAGCAGTTCGATAGGGTCGGGGGTAAGTAATCAGCCCCAGCATTTT.

The V gene is TRBV7-6, the J gene TRBJ1-4; 9 nucleotides agree with TRBD1. Germline V lookup: CDR1 SGHVS, CDR2 FNYEAQ. The length of the CDR3 is 18 residues. The ends lost 0 bases at V and 5 bases at J; junction bases unmatched: 10. Here the CDR3 reads CASSLAGTGGRLNEKLFF. The CDR3 coding sequence is TGTGCCAGCAGCTTAGCGGGTACAGGGGGCAGACTCAATGAAAAACTGTTTTTT. Drawing the rest from reference TRBV7-6 and TRBJ1-4, the complete variable domain is GAGVSQSPRYKVTKRGQDVALRCDPISGHVSLYWYRQALGQGPEFLTYFNYEAQQDKSGLPNDRFSAERPEGSISTLTIQRTEQRDSAMYRCASSLAGTGGRLNEKLFFGSGTQLSVL.

There are a few counts of this clone. The chain couples TRBV5-1 to TRBJ2-2; unclear D gene. Germline CDR1 is SGHRS and CDR2 is YFSETQ. Trimming took 2 bases from V and 6 from J, leaving 8 bases between them. The CDR3 loop spans 13 amino acids. This chain's CDR3 is CASSFSPPGELFF. The CDR3 DNA reads as TGCGCCAGCAGCTTCAGTCCCCCCGGGGAGCTGTTTTTT.

This chain uses TRBV30 with TRBJ1-1, with D possibly matching TRBD1 (6 bases). The CDR3 spans 13 residues. The V and J ends lost 4 bases and 3 bases respectively, with 12 bases between them. Germline assignment: CDR1 GTSNPN and CDR2 SVGIG (reference sequence). CDR3 nucleotides: TGTGCCTGGAAGGGAGGGGGGGACACTGAAGCTTTCTTT. Translating gives CAWKGGGDTEAFF.

J is TRBJ2-6 and V is TRBV4-3; TRBD2 matches at 11 bases. Germline V gene lookup returns CDR1 LGHNA and CDR2 YSLEER. V lost 0 bases, J lost 0 bases, and 1 base stayed unmatched. This CDR3 contains 18 residues. CDR3 DNA sequence: TGCGCCAGCAGCCAAGAACTAGCGGGGGCCTCTGGGGCCAACGTCCTGACTTTC. Translating gives CASSQELAGASGANVLTF.

The chain couples TRBV11-1 to TRBJ2-7, with D perhaps TRBD1 (5 bases). The CDR3 spans 12 residues. The germline CDR1 and CDR2 sequences are SGHAT and FQDESV (reference sequence). Trimming cost V 4 bases and J 5 bases, with 9 bases left between them. The CDR3 is CASSYLGDEQYF. In DNA, the CDR3 is TGTGCCAGCAGCTACCTAGGGGACGAGCAGTACTTC.

This chain links TRBV9 with TRBJ2-3; 8 nucleotides agree with TRBD1. Germline CDR1 SGDLS, CDR2 YYNGEE. The V and J ends lost 4 bases and 3 bases, in that order; junction bases with no gene match: 10. The CDR3 covers 16 residues. The CDR3: CASSTRTGQGTDTQYF. As DNA, the CDR3 is TGTGCCAGCAGCACACGGACAGGGCAGGGAACAGATACGCAGTATTTT.

The CDR3 DNA reads TGTGCCAGCAGCTCGAAACAGGGGGAAGCTTTCTTT. It codes for CASSSKQGEAFF. The chain is built from TRBV13 and TRBJ1-1; 7 nucleotides align to TRBD1. The CDR3 consists of 12 residues. CDR1 and CDR2 from the germline V gene are PRHDT and FYEKMQ (reference sequence). Trimming at V came to 4 bases and at J to 8 bases, leaving 4 bases not matched to a gene.

The chain is built from TRBV28 and TRBJ1-2, with TRBD1 as a possible D gene (6 bases). This CDR3 has 19 residues. Germline V gene data show CDR1 as MDHEN and CDR2 as SYDVKM. The V end lost 2 bases, the J end lost 1 base, and 23 bases lay between the germline ends. CDR3 in amino acids: CASSLLLLIGDTLNYGYTF. CDR3 in DNA: TGTGCCAGCAGTTTACTATTGTTAATTGGGGACACCCTTAACTATGGCTACACCTTC.